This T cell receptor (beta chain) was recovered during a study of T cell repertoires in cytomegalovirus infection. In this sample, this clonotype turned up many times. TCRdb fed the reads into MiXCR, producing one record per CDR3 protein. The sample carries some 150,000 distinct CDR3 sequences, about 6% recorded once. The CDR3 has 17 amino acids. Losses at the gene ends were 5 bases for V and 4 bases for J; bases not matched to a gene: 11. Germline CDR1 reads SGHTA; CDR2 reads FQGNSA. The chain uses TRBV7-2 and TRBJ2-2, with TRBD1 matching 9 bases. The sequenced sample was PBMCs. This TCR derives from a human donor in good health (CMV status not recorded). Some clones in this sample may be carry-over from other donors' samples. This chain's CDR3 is CASSPRSGTGTTGELFF. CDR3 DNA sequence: TGTGCCAGCAGCCCCCGCTCCGGGACAGGGACCACCGGGGAGCTGTTTTTT. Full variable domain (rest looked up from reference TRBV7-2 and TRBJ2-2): GAGVSQSPSNKVTEKGKDVELRCDPISGHTALYWYRQSLGQGLEFLIYFQGNSAPDKSGLPSDRFSAERTGGSVSTLTIQRTQQEDSAVYLCASSPRSGTGTTGELFFGEGSRLTVL.